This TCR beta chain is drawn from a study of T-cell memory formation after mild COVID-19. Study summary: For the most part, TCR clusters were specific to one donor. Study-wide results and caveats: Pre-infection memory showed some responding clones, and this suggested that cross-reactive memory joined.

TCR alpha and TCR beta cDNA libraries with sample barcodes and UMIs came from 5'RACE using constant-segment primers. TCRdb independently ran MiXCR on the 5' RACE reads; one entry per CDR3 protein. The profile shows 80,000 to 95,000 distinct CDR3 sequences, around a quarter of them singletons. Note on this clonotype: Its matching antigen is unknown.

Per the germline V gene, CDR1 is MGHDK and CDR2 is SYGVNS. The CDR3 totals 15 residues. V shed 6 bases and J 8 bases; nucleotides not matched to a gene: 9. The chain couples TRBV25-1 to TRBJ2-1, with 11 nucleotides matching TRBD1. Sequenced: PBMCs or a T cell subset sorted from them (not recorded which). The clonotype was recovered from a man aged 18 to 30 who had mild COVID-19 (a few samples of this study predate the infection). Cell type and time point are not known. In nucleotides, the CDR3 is TGTGCCAGCAGCGGGCGGGACAGGGGGTACGATGAGCAGTTCTTC. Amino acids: CASSGRDRGYDEQFF. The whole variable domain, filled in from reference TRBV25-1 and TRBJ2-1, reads EADIYQTPRYLVIGTGKKITLECSQTMGHDKMYWYQQDPGMELHLIHYSYGVNSTEKGDLSSESTVSRIRTEHFPLTLESARPSHTSQYLCASSGRDRGYDEQFFGPGTRLTVL.